The 31 T cell receptor beta chains listed next were all sequenced from one sample in a study of CD8 T cells in Susac syndrome. With random hexamers, roughly 0.5 to 1 ug RNA was reverse transcribed. TCRdb processed the immunoSEQ multiplex PCR reads anew with MiXCR; each CDR3 protein has one entry. The sample has about 76,000 distinct CDR3 sequences; 85% to 95% are singletons. Sequencing was performed on CD8+ T cells from PBMCs. The source of these receptors is a human donor with Susac syndrome.

CDR3 residues: CASSRGTGRNEQYF. The CDR3 nucleotides are TGTGCCAGCAGCCGAGGGACAGGGCGAAACGAGCAGTACTTC. The genes are TRBV13 and TRBJ2-7; the match to TRBD1 covers 9 bases. V shed 5 bases, J shed 5 bases, and the junction held 7 bases outside the gene matches. The V gene's germline CDR1 is PRHDT and CDR2 FYEKMQ (reference sequence). The CDR3 extends over 14 amino acids.

V is TRBV12-3 or TRBV12-4 and J is TRBJ2-1; 15 bases are a match to TRBD2. The CDR3 has 15 residues. V was clipped by 5 bases and J by 8 bases; unmatched bases: 4. The CDR3 sequence: CASSHRTSGRDEQFF. CDR3 sequence (DNA): TGTGCCAGCAGTCACAGGACTAGCGGGAGGGATGAGCAGTTCTTC.

The chain's CDR3 is CASSAPGTGVTDTQYF. CDR3 in DNA: TGTGCCAGCAGTGCCCCCGGGACAGGGGTCACAGATACGCAGTATTTT. The rearrangement uses TRBV27 and TRBJ2-3; 10 positions match TRBD1. V dropped 5 bases and J dropped 2; count of bases not matched to a gene: 7. Germline V CDR1 and CDR2: MNHEY, SMNVEV (reference sequence). The CDR3 runs 16 residues.

The rearrangement joins TRBV5-1 to TRBJ2-1; unclear D gene. CDR3 length: 17 amino acids. The V end was cut by 1 base, the J end by 0 bases, with 14 bases between. Germline-derived CDR1 and CDR2 are SGHRS and YFSETQ. DNA of the CDR3: TGCGCCAGCAGCTTGCTTGGGTTAACAAGCTCCTACAATGAGCAGTTCTTC. Its translation: CASSLLGLTSSYNEQFF.

The CDR3 spells CASSDGGIGSPLHF. In DNA, the CDR3 is TGTGCCAGCAGTGATGGAGGGATCGGTTCACCCCTCCACTTT. This rearrangement joins TRBV6-1 to TRBJ1-6; D unclear. Germline V gives CDR1 MNHNS, CDR2 SASEGT. The CDR3 totals 14 residues. Trimming removed 3 bases from V and 9 bases from J, with 12 bases in between.

The V and J genes are TRBV28 and TRBJ1-4; tentatively, D is TRBD1 (5 bases). Trimming took 4 bases from V and 3 from J, leaving 9 bases between them. The CDR3 has 14 amino acids. From germline, CDR1 is MDHEN and CDR2 SYDVKM. CDR3 amino acids: CASSSLGANEKLFF. In DNA, the CDR3 is TGTGCCAGCAGTTCCTTGGGGGCTAATGAAAAACTGTTTTTT.

The chain recombines TRBV20-1 with TRBJ2-1; 8 bases are shared with TRBD1. Trimming cost V 1 base and J 7 bases; bases outside gene matches: 6. The CDR3 runs to 14 residues. The germline V gene encodes CDR1 DFQATT and CDR2 SNEGSKA (reference sequence). The CDR3: CSARVGRGRNEQFF. The DNA of the CDR3 is TGCAGTGCTAGAGTAGGCAGGGGGCGGAATGAGCAGTTCTTC.

This clonotype was seen just once. The chain employs TRBV30 and TRBJ1-2; the D gene is possibly TRBD1 (5 bases). Trimming left V 0 bases short and J 2 bases short, with 10 bases between. CDR3 size: 14 residues. Germline assignment: CDR1 GTSNPN and CDR2 SVGIG (reference sequence). The DNA of the CDR3 is TGTGCCTGGAGTGTATCCAGGGTAAACTATGGCTACACCTTC. Amino acids: CAWSVSRVNYGYTF.

V and J are TRBV7-8 and TRBJ1-2; D is ambiguous. This CDR3 spans 14 amino acids. Germline V gene data show CDR1 as SGHVS and CDR2 as FQNEAQ. Trimming removed 5 bases at V and 6 bases at J, with 16 bases between. The CDR3 region is CASSPGRQHHGYTF. The CDR3 region has the DNA TGTGCCAGCAGCCCTGGACGGCAGCACCATGGCTACACCTTC.

The chain has TRBV6-2 or TRBV6-3 and TRBJ2-7; D is undetermined. The germline CDR1 and CDR2 sequences are MNHEY and SVGEGT. Between the trimmed V and J ends, which lost 7 bases and 1 base, there was a span of 14 bases. This CDR3 has 14 amino acids. The CDR3 DNA sequence: TGTGCCAGCAAGGATTTGTCATCTTCCTACGAGCAGTACTTC. Amino acids: CASKDLSSSYEQYF.

The V and J genes are TRBV27 and TRBJ1-1; 7 bases fit TRBD1. CDR1 and CDR2 from the germline V gene are MNHEY and SMNVEV (reference sequence). The V and J ends lost 5 bases and 1 base, in that order; junction bases with no gene match: 7. The CDR3 runs 15 residues. The CDR3 spells CASSLRGGSNTEAFF. The CDR3 nucleotides are TGTGCCAGCAGTCTCAGGGGGGGATCGAACACTGAAGCTTTCTTT.

The chain combines TRBV28 with TRBJ1-1; unclear D gene. The ends were cut back, 2 bases at V and 4 bases at J, with 8 bases in the middle. Germline loops: CDR1 MDHEN, CDR2 SYDVKM. The CDR3 consists of 13 residues. CDR3 DNA sequence: TGTGCCAGCAGTTTACCTGGAGGCACTGAAGCTTTCTTT. Amino acids: CASSLPGGTEAFF.

This clonotype has just one count. This sequence joins TRBV12-3 or TRBV12-4 and TRBJ1-6, with TRBD1 matching over 7 bases. The CDR3 is 13 amino acids. Trimming took 7 bases from V and 10 from J; bases not matched to a gene: 7. The CDR3 DNA sequence: TGTGCCAGCACCCCGGGACAGAGGTCACCCCTCCACTTT. Translated, it gives CASTPGQRSPLHF.

The V and J genes are TRBV28 and TRBJ2-3, with 9 positions matching TRBD2. V was pared by 2 bases and J by 7 bases, with 7 bases of the junction left unmatched. Looked up from germline, CDR1 is MDHEN and CDR2 is SYDVKM. The CDR3 has 15 amino acids. DNA for the CDR3: TGTGCCAGCAGTTTAACCTTACTAGCGGGTAATACGCAGTATTTT. Translating gives CASSLTLLAGNTQYF.

The chain joins TRBV20-1 to TRBJ2-1, with 12 nucleotides matching TRBD2. Germline lookup yields CDR1 DFQATT and CDR2 SNEGSKA (reference sequence). With V trimmed by 6 bases and J by 4 bases, 4 bases remained unmatched. The CDR3 runs 14 residues. The CDR3 region has the DNA TGCAGTGCCACTAGCGGGAGGAATTACAATGAGCAGTTCTTC. Protein product: CSATSGRNYNEQFF.

The rearrangement joins TRBV7-9 to TRBJ1-5, with D uncertain. The CDR3 extends over 12 amino acids. The germline V gene encodes CDR1 SEHNR and CDR2 FQNEAQ (reference sequence). Trimming removed 1 base from V and 3 bases from J, with 1 base in between. CDR3 amino acids: CASSLDNQPQHF. DNA for the CDR3: TGTGCCAGCAGCTTAGACAATCAGCCCCAGCATTTT.

The rearrangement links TRBV20-1 to TRBJ2-1; 8 nucleotides agree with TRBD2. This CDR3 has 15 amino acids. The J segment lost 4 bases and the V segment lost 1 base, leaving 6 bases of the junction unmatched. The germline V gene encodes CDR1 DFQATT and CDR2 SNEGSKA (reference sequence). The CDR3 DNA follows: TGCAGTGCTAGAGGAGGTTTAGCGGGGTACAATGAGCAGTTCTTC. Translating gives CSARGGLAGYNEQFF.

V is TRBV27 and J is TRBJ2-7; 9 nucleotides match TRBD2. The CDR3 spans 15 residues. Trimming took 5 bases from V and 2 from J; bases not matched to a gene: 7. Germline CDR1 reads MNHEY; CDR2 reads SMNVEV (reference sequence). DNA for the CDR3: TGTGCCAGCAGTCTGCGACTAGCGGTTACCTACGAGCAGTACTTC. Amino acids: CASSLRLAVTYEQYF.

This clonotype was seen once. The chain uses TRBV6-1 and TRBJ2-7; tentative D call: TRBD1 (6 bases). This CDR3 spans 14 amino acids. The germline gives CDR1 MNHNS, CDR2 SASEGT. The V and J ends lost 5 bases and 5 bases respectively, with 16 bases between them. CDR3 sequence: CASSWAGDLNEQYF. The CDR3 DNA is TGTGCCAGCAGTTGGGCAGGGGACCTTAACGAGCAGTACTTC.

The V call is TRBV30, the J call TRBJ1-1; the D gene is possibly TRBD1 (5 bases). Trimming left V 0 bases short and J 1 base short, with 12 bases between. CDR1 is GTSNPN and CDR2 is SVGIG in the germline V gene (reference sequence). The CDR3 runs to 15 residues. The CDR3 reads CAWSVKWGQNTEAFF. The CDR3 region has the DNA TGTGCCTGGAGTGTAAAATGGGGCCAGAACACTGAAGCTTTCTTT.

This sequence joins TRBV5-6 and TRBJ1-5; the D gene is possibly TRBD1 (5 bases). This CDR3 has 17 amino acids. Trimming removed 4 bases from V and 1 base from J, with 18 bases in between. Per germline, CDR1 SGHDT and CDR2 YYEEEE. The CDR3 spells CASSATWGEISNQPQHF. DNA for the CDR3: TGTGCCAGCAGCGCAACCTGGGGGGAGATAAGCAATCAGCCCCAGCATTTT.

This rearrangement joins TRBV5-4 to TRBJ2-2; 7 bases agree with TRBD2. The CDR3 is made up of 15 amino acids. CDR1 is SGHNT and CDR2 is YYREEE in the germline V gene (reference sequence). After removal of 4 bases from V and 0 bases from J, the junction contained 3 bases not matched to a gene. The CDR3 DNA is TGTGCCAGCAGCACAGGACTAGCGAACACCGGGGAGCTGTTTTTT. It yields the protein CASSTGLANTGELFF.

V gene TRBV28 combines with J gene TRBJ2-2; D tentatively fits TRBD1 or TRBD2 (5 bases each). Trimming shortened V by 6 bases and J by 0 bases, and 8 bases separated the two germline ends. CDR1 is MDHEN, CDR2 SYDVKM, per germline. The length of the CDR3 is 14 residues. The CDR3 DNA reads TGTGCCAGCAGAACGGGGCCGAACACCGGGGAGCTGTTTTTT. This codes for CASRTGPNTGELFF.

This sequence joins TRBV20-1 and TRBJ2-5, with 8 bases that match TRBD2. V shed 0 bases, J shed 5 bases, and the junction held 17 bases outside the gene matches. The CDR3 sequence is 18 residues long. CDR1 is DFQATT and CDR2 is SNEGSKA in the germline V gene (reference sequence). CDR3 nucleotides: TGCAGTGCTAGAGATAGAACAGCGATGGGACTAGAGTTTGAGACCCAGTACTTC. Protein: CSARDRTAMGLEFETQYF.

V usage is TRBV6-5 and J usage is TRBJ2-1; D is ambiguous. Germline V gene lookup returns CDR1 MNHEY and CDR2 SVGAGI. The CDR3 is 13 amino acids. Deletions cut 10 bases from V and 9 bases from J, with 19 bases between. The CDR3 DNA follows: TGTGCCATCGGTAAGGGCAGGACGAGTGAGCAGTTCTTC. This gives the protein CAIGKGRTSEQFF.

J is TRBJ1-2 and V is TRBV11-2, with 8 bases aligning to TRBD1. Germline V gene sequence: CDR1 SGHAT, CDR2 FQNNGV. Trimming removed 4 bases from V and 7 bases from J; junction bases left unmatched: 8. The length of the CDR3 is 14 residues. Here the CDR3 reads CASSSPQGAIGYTF. The CDR3 DNA follows: TGTGCCAGCAGCTCGCCTCAGGGGGCGATTGGCTACACCTTC.

The genes are TRBV2 and TRBJ1-2; D is unclear. The CDR3 runs to 14 residues. Per the germline V gene, CDR1 is SNHLY and CDR2 is FYNNEI. Trimming shortened V by 3 bases and J by 6 bases, and 14 bases separated the two germline ends. CDR3 nucleotides: TGTGCCAGCAGTGAGGAGTTGGGTGGCAATGGCTACACCTTC. Its protein product is CASSEELGGNGYTF.

This rearrangement joins TRBV13 to TRBJ1-2, with D possibly TRBD1 on 5 matching bases. V was pared by 2 bases and J by 7 bases, with 11 bases between. The CDR3 length is 13 residues. From germline, CDR1 is PRHDT and CDR2 FYEKMQ (reference sequence). The CDR3, as DNA: TGTGCCAGCAGCTTACGCGTCAGGGTTGGCTACACCTTC. Translation gives CASSLRVRVGYTF.

The sample holds one count of this clonotype. The rearrangement uses TRBV25-1 and TRBJ2-5; D is perhaps TRBD1 (6 bases). CDR3 length: 15 residues. The ends were cut back, 2 bases at V and 2 bases at J, with 12 bases in the middle. Looked up from germline, CDR1 is MGHDK and CDR2 is SYGVNS. DNA for the CDR3: TGTGCCAGCAGTGAACAGGGGCTTCCTCAAGAGACCCAGTACTTC. As protein: CASSEQGLPQETQYF.

The V and J genes are TRBV15 and TRBJ1-1; D remains ambiguous. Germline V gene data show CDR1 as LNHNV and CDR2 as YYDKDF (reference sequence). The CDR3 is made up of 16 amino acids. The V gene lost 5 bases and the J gene lost 2 bases, with 18 bases spanning the gap. DNA for the CDR3: TGTGCCACCAGCGCCCTAGCGTCGGCCCTAAACACTGAAGCTTTCTTT. It encodes CATSALASALNTEAFF.

This chain joins TRBV23-1 and TRBJ1-2; D unclear. TRBV23-1 is an ORF, with its function uncertain. The CDR3 runs 15 residues. Trimming removed 0 bases from V and 3 bases from J, with 11 bases in between. This CDR3 is CASSQSTGDHYGYTF. CDR3 in DNA: TGCGCCAGCAGTCAATCGACCGGGGATCACTATGGCTACACCTTC.